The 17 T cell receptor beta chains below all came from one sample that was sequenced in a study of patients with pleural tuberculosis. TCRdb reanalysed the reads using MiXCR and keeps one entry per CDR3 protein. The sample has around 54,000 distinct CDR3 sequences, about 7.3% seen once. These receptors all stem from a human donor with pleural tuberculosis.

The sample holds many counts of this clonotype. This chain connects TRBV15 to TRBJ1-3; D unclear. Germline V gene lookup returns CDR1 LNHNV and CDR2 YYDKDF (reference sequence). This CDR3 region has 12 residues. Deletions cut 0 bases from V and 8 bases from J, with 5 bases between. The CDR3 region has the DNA TGTGCCACCAGCAGAGATTGGGACACCATATATTTT. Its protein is CATSRDWDTIYF.

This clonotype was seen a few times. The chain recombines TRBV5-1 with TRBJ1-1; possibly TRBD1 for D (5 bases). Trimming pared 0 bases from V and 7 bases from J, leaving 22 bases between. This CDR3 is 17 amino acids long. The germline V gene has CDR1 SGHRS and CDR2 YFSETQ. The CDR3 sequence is CASSLGWSGVSESEAFF. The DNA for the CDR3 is TGCGCCAGCAGCTTGGGTTGGTCGGGGGTCTCGGAGAGTGAAGCTTTCTTT. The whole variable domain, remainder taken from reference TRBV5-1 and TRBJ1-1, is KAGVTQTPRYLIKTRGQQVTLSCSPISGHRSVSWYQQTPGQGLQFLFEYFSETQRNKGNFPGRFSGRQFSNSRSEMNVSTLELGDSALYLCASSLGWSGVSESEAFFGQGTRLTVV.

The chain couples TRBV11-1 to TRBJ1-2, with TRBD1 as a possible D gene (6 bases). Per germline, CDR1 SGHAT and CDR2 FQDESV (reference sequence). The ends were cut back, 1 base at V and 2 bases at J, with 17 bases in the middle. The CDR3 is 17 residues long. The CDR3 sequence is CASSLVIIQGGNYGYTF. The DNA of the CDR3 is TGTGCCAGCAGCTTAGTAATTATACAGGGTGGAAACTATGGCTACACCTTC.

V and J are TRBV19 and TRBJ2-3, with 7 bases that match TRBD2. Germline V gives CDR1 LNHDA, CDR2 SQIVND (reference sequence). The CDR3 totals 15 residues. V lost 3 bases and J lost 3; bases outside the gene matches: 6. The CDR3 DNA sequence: TGTGCCAGTAGTATTTTCGGGAGGCCAACAGATACGCAGTATTTT. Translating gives CASSIFGRPTDTQYF. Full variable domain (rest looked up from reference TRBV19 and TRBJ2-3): DGGITQSPKYLFRKEGQNVTLSCEQNLNHDAMYWYRQDPGQGLRLIYYSQIVNDFQKGDIAEGYSVSREKKESFPLTVTSAQKNPTAFYLCASSIFGRPTDTQYFGPGTRLTVL.

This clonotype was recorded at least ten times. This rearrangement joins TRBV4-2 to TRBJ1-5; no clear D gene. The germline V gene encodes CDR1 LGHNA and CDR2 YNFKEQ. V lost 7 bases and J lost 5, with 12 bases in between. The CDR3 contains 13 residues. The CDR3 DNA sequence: TGTGCCAGCAACCAGGACTTCCATCAGCCCCAGCATTTT. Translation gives CASNQDFHQPQHF.

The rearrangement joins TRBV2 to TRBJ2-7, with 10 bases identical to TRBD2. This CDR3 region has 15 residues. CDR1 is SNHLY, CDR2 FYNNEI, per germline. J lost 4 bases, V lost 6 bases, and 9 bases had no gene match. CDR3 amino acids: CASRLLAGVLYEQYF. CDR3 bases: TGTGCCAGCAGGTTGCTAGCGGGAGTGTTGTACGAGCAGTACTTC. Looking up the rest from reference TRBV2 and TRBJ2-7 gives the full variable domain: EPEVTQTPSHQVTQMGQEVILRCVPISNHLYFYWYRQILGQKVEFLVSFYNNEISEKSEIFDDQFSVERPDGSNFTLKIRSTKLEDSAMYFCASRLLAGVLYEQYFGPGTRLTVT.

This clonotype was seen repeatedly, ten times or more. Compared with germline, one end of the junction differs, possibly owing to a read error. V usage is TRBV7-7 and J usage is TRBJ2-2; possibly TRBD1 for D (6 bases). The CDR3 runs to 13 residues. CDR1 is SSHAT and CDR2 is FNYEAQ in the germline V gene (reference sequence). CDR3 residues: CASSWGRTGELFF. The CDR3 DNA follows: TGTGCTAGCAGCTGGGGGCGCACCGGGGAGCTGTTTTTT.

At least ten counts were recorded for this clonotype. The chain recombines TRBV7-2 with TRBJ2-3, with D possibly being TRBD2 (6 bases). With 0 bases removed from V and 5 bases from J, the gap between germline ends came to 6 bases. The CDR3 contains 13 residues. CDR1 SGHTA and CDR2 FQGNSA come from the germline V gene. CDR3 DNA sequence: TGTGCCAGCAGCTTAGCGGGAGGAGATACGCAGTATTTT. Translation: CASSLAGGDTQYF. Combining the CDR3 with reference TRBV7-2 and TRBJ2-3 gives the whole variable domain GAGVSQSPSNKVTEKGKDVELRCDPISGHTALYWYRQSLGQGLEFLIYFQGNSAPDKSGLPSDRFSAERTGGSVSTLTIQRTQQEDSAVYLCASSLAGGDTQYFGPGTRLTVL.

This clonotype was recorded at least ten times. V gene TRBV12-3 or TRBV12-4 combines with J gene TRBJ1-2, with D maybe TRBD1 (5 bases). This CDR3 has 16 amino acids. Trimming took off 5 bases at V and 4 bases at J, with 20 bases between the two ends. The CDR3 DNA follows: TGTGCCAGCAGTCGAACCCCGCGGGACTTTGTCTATGGCTACACCTTC. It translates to CASSRTPRDFVYGYTF.

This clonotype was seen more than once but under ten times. The CDR3, as DNA: TGTGCCAGCGGGGCCTCTGGGGGCGGCTATGGCTACACCTTC. As protein: CASGASGGGYGYTF. The chain has TRBV28 and TRBJ1-2; weak D call: TRBD1 (6 bases). The CDR3 loop spans 14 amino acids. Germline V lookup: CDR1 MDHEN, CDR2 SYDVKM. V shed 8 bases and J shed 4 bases, with 17 bases lying between them.

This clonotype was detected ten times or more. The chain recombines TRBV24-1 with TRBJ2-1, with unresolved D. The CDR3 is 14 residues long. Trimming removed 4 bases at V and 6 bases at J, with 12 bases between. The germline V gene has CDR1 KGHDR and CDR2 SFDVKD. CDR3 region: CATSEPLVGNEQFF. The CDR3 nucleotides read TGTGCCACCAGTGAGCCTCTAGTGGGCAATGAGCAGTTCTTC.

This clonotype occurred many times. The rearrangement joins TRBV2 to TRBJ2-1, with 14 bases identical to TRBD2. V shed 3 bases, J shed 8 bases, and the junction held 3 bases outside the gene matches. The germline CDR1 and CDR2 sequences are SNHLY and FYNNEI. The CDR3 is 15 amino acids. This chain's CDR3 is CASSDRTSGRYEQFF. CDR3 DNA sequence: TGTGCCAGCAGTGACCGGACTAGCGGGAGGTATGAGCAGTTCTTC.

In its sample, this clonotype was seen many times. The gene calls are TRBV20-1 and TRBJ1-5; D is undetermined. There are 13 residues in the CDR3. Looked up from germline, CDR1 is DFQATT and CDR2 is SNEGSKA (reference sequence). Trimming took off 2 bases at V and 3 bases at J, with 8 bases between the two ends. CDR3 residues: CSARTGTNQPQHF. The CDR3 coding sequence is TGCAGTGCTAGAACGGGAACCAATCAGCCCCAGCATTTT.

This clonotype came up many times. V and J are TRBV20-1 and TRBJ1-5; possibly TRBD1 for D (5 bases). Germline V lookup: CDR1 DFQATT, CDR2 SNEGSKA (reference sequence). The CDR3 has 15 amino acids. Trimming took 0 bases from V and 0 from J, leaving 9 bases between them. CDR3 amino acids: CSARDRRGSNQPQHF. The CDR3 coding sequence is TGCAGTGCTAGAGATCGGAGGGGTAGCAATCAGCCCCAGCATTTT.

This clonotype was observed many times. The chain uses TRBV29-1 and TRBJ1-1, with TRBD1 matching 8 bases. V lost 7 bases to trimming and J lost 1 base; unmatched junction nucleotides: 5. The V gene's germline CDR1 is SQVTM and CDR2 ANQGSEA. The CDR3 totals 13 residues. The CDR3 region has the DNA TGCAGCGCTGGACAGGGTAAGAACACTGAAGCTTTCTTT. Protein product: CSAGQGKNTEAFF.

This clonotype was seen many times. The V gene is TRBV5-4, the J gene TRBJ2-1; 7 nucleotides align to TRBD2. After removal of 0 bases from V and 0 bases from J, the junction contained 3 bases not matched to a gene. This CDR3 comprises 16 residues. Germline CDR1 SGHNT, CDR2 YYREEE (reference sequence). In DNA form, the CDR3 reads TGTGCCAGCAGCTTGGGGGGGGGATACTCCTACAATGAGCAGTTCTTC. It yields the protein CASSLGGGYSYNEQFF.

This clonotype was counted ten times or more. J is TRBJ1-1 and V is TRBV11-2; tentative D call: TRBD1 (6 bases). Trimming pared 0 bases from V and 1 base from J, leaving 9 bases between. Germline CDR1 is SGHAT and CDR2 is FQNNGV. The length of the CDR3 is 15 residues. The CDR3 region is CASSLEGGTNTEAFF. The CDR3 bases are TGTGCCAGCAGCTTAGAAGGGGGGACGAACACTGAAGCTTTCTTT.